This T cell receptor beta chain was retrieved from a study of blood T cell repertoires in COVID-19. Study as a whole: Samples representing acute and convalescent COVID-19 were sourced from the United States, Italy and Spain. The cDNA or gDNA used as material had been derived from T cells, B-cell-depleted T cells, or PBMCs.

In the authors' methods: The assay estimated nucleated cells by amplifying reference gene primers. TCRdb keeps only in-frame clones here, not all; method: immunoSEQ multiplex PCR. V and J calls and clone size come straight from that table; D and trimming were deduced from the DNA. The data hold around 180,000 clones, with 70% to 90% observed a single time. V lost 5 bases to trimming and J lost 6 bases; unmatched junction nucleotides: 11. The CDR3 is made up of 15 amino acids. Germline V gene lookup returns CDR1 MNHEY and CDR2 SMNVEV (reference sequence). Source material: peripheral blood. The gene calls are TRBV27 and TRBJ2-7; 9 nucleotides line up with TRBD2. This sequence originates from a human donor in a cohort sampled during active COVID-19. The CDR3 DNA reads as TGTGCCAGCAGTCCGTATAGCGGGAGTTCCCTCGAGCAGTACTTC. Its protein is CASSPYSGSSLEQYF.